This entry lists 22 T cell receptor beta chains sequenced from one sample in a study of CD4 T cells in relation to SARS-CoV-2 and coronaviruses. These TCRs' antigens remain unknown. Some clones are missing from TCRdb's copy, which holds only in-frame ones; the method was immunoSEQ multiplex PCR. The table has 21,000 or so clones, less than 85% seen once. Before the COVID-19 pandemic, during about 2011-2019, CD4+ T cells were taken from unexposed donors. Isolation of CD4+ T cells took place after approximately 11 days in culture. Sequencing was performed on CD4+ T cells from PBMCs, cultured in vitro. The receptors shown here come from a human donor in good health.

CDR3 DNA: TGTGCCAGCAGTTCGGGACAGGGGTACACCGGGGAGCTGTTTTTT. Protein product: CASSSGQGYTGELFF. The chain uses TRBV6-2 or TRBV6-3 and TRBJ2-2, with 10 bases fitting TRBD1. V lost 4 bases and J lost 3; bases outside the gene matches: 2. The CDR3 runs 15 residues. Per the germline V gene, CDR1 is MNHEY and CDR2 is SVGEGT.

This clone appeared a few times. V gene TRBV2 combines with J gene TRBJ1-5, with 8 bases identical to TRBD1. The CDR3 runs to 15 residues. CDR1 is SNHLY, CDR2 FYNNEI, per germline. Unmatched junction bases numbered 6, after V lost 6 bases and J lost 2 bases. The CDR3 sequence: CASRRDRPRNQPQHF. CDR3 coding DNA: TGTGCCAGCAGGAGGGACAGGCCGCGCAATCAGCCCCAGCATTTT. The entire variable domain, with the rest obtained from reference TRBV2 and TRBJ1-5, is as follows: EPEVTQTPSHQVTQMGQEVILRCVPISNHLYFYWYRQILGQKVEFLVSFYNNEISEKSEIFDDQFSVERPDGSNFTLKIRSTKLEDSAMYFCASRRDRPRNQPQHFGDGTRLSIL.

V gene TRBV6-4 combines with J gene TRBJ2-3; a weak D match, TRBD1 (5 bases). The CDR3 sequence is 15 residues long. V dropped 0 bases and J dropped 8 bases, with 15 bases sitting between them. The germline gives CDR1 MRHNA, CDR2 SNTAGT. The CDR3 DNA is TGTGCCAGCAGTGACTCTGCGGACACCTCAGCTACGCAGTATTTT. It encodes CASSDSADTSATQYF.

J is TRBJ2-5 and V is TRBV25-1, with TRBD2 identical over 9 bases. With 1 base clipped from V and 1 base from J, the junction kept 4 bases outside the gene matches. There are 16 residues in the CDR3. Germline CDR1 reads MGHDK; CDR2 reads SYGVNS. CDR3 loop: CASSELTSGRQETQYF. CDR3 nucleotides: TGTGCCAGCAGTGAATTAACTAGCGGGCGCCAAGAGACCCAGTACTTC.

This clone was found once. The chain has TRBV5-4 and TRBJ2-7; 8 bases are shared with TRBD1. The CDR3 totals 14 residues. V lost 0 bases, J lost 6 bases, and 5 bases stayed unmatched. Germline CDR1 SGHNT, CDR2 YYREEE (reference sequence). CDR3 nucleotide sequence: TGTGCCAGCAGCTTGGATAGGACAGGGCGCGAGCAGTACTTC. The encoded protein is CASSLDRTGREQYF.

The chain combines TRBV29-1 with TRBJ2-1; 9 nucleotides agree with TRBD1. The CDR3 consists of 17 residues. Germline CDR1 is SQVTM and CDR2 is ANQGSEA. Trimming cost V 7 bases and J 8 bases; bases outside gene matches: 21. DNA for the CDR3: TGCAGCGCGAGACAGGGGGTATCGCGGGAGACTTTCGATGAGCAGTTCTTC. Protein sequence: CSARQGVSRETFDEQFF.

CDR3 region: CASSLSPGPGTDTQYF. CDR3 nucleotides: TGTGCCAGCAGTTTATCCCCAGGCCCTGGCACAGATACGCAGTATTTT. This rearrangement joins TRBV27 to TRBJ2-3; no definite D call. The CDR3 runs 16 residues. CDR1 is MNHEY, CDR2 SMNVEV, per germline (reference sequence). With 0 bases removed from V and 1 base from J, the gap between germline ends came to 11 bases.

The chain combines TRBV7-9 with TRBJ1-2; 7 nucleotides align to TRBD1. Germline CDR1 SEHNR, CDR2 FQNEAQ (reference sequence). The V and J ends lost 3 bases and 6 bases, in that order; junction bases with no gene match: 4. The CDR3 contains 13 residues. The CDR3 DNA is TGTGCCAGCAGCTTGACAGGGAGTGATGGCTACACCTTC. It encodes CASSLTGSDGYTF.

Written as DNA, the CDR3 is TGTGCCAGCAGTTTCGACACCGGGGAGCTGTTTTTT. Its translation: CASSFDTGELFF. The chain has TRBV27 and TRBJ2-2; D uncertain. The CDR3 is 12 residues long. Germline V CDR1 and CDR2: MNHEY, SMNVEV (reference sequence). The ends were cut back, 3 bases at V and 3 bases at J, with 2 bases in the middle.

V and J are TRBV5-1 and TRBJ2-7; 12 bases map to TRBD1. The CDR3 is 13 amino acids. Unmatched junction bases numbered 6, after V lost 7 bases and J lost 7 bases. From germline, CDR1 is SGHRS and CDR2 YFSETQ. Here the CDR3 reads CASSGQGAGEQYF. The CDR3 DNA reads as TGCGCCAGCTCGGGACAGGGGGCGGGAGAGCAGTACTTC. The whole variable domain, filled in from reference TRBV5-1 and TRBJ2-7, reads KAGVTQTPRYLIKTRGQQVTLSCSPISGHRSVSWYQQTPGQGLQFLFEYFSETQRNKGNFPGRFSGRQFSNSRSEMNVSTLELGDSALYLCASSGQGAGEQYFGPGTRLTVT.

This chain joins TRBV5-1 and TRBJ2-1; 10 bases align to TRBD1. The germline V gene encodes CDR1 SGHRS and CDR2 YFSETQ. This CDR3 is built from 15 residues. The J segment lost 3 bases and the V segment lost 4 bases, leaving 4 bases of the junction unmatched. Here the CDR3 reads CASSPTGGVYNEQFF. The CDR3 nucleotides read TGCGCCAGCAGCCCGACAGGGGGCGTCTACAATGAGCAGTTCTTC.

The chain uses TRBV11-2 and TRBJ2-5; perhaps TRBD1 as D (6 bases). The germline gives CDR1 SGHAT, CDR2 FQNNGV. V gave up 5 bases and J gave up 5 bases, with 15 bases separating them. The CDR3 has 14 residues. The chain's CDR3 is CASSHSGGGETQYF. CDR3 coding DNA: TGTGCCAGCAGCCATAGTGGGGGCGGGGAGACCCAGTACTTC.

The CDR3: CASSEGADTQYF. The CDR3 nucleotides read TGTGCCAGCAGTGAGGGGGCAGATACGCAGTATTTT. V and J are TRBV2 and TRBJ2-3, with D perhaps matching TRBD1 or TRBD2 (5 bases each). The CDR3 spans 12 residues. The germline gives CDR1 SNHLY, CDR2 FYNNEI. The germline V and J ends were trimmed by 3 bases and 4 bases, with 5 bases remaining between them. Complete variable domain (other parts from reference TRBV2 and TRBJ2-3): EPEVTQTPSHQVTQMGQEVILRCVPISNHLYFYWYRQILGQKVEFLVSFYNNEISEKSEIFDDQFSVERPDGSNFTLKIRSTKLEDSAMYFCASSEGADTQYFGPGTRLTVL.

V gene TRBV5-1 combines with J gene TRBJ2-7; a weak D match, TRBD2 (6 bases). Per the germline V gene, CDR1 is SGHRS and CDR2 is YFSETQ. CDR3 length equals 14 residues. V was clipped by 3 bases and J by 3 bases, with 13 bases between them. The CDR3 region is CASSSGTLNYEQYF. CDR3 nucleotides: TGCGCCAGCAGCTCAGGGACTCTAAACTACGAGCAGTACTTC.

CDR3 coding DNA: TGTGCGAGCTCCCACTCCTACGAGCAGTACTTC. Protein sequence: CASSHSYEQYF. V is TRBV3-1 (or the pseudogene TRBV3-2) and J is TRBJ2-7; D is unresolved. The germline V gene encodes CDR1 LGHDT and CDR2 YNNKEL (reference sequence). This CDR3 has 11 residues.

The chain recombines TRBV11-1 with TRBJ1-5; TRBD1 aligns across 9 bases. J was trimmed by 4 bases and V by 5 bases; bases with no gene match: 6. The CDR3 is 15 amino acids. Germline CDR1 and CDR2: SGHAT and FQDESV (reference sequence). Here the CDR3 reads CASSAGQGKNQPQHF. CDR3 DNA sequence: TGTGCCAGCAGCGCGGGACAGGGTAAAAATCAGCCCCAGCATTTT.

The chain links TRBV6-6 to TRBJ2-3, with TRBD1 matching over 8 bases. The ends lost 7 bases at V and 4 bases at J; junction bases unmatched: 13. The CDR3 spans 16 residues. The germline V gene encodes CDR1 MNHNY and CDR2 SVGAGI (reference sequence). In DNA, the CDR3 is TGTGCCAGCACCGCCGGAGGTGGACAGGGACCAGATACGCAGTATTTT. Residues: CASTAGGGQGPDTQYF.

The chain couples TRBV19 to TRBJ1-5; 8 bases fit TRBD1. CDR1 and CDR2 from the germline V gene are LNHDA and SQIVND (reference sequence). CDR3 size: 13 residues. V was pared by 9 bases and J by 6 bases, with 7 bases of the junction left unmatched. CDR3 protein: CASRTGLGQPQHF. Written as DNA, the CDR3 is TGTGCCAGCAGGACAGGGTTGGGTCAGCCCCAGCATTTT.

The J gene is TRBJ1-5, the V gene TRBV19; no reliable D call. Looked up from germline, CDR1 is LNHDA and CDR2 is SQIVND (reference sequence). V gave up 5 bases and J gave up 1 base, with 15 bases separating them. CDR3 length equals 16 residues. The CDR3 sequence: CASSGAGRASNQPQHF. CDR3 DNA: TGTGCCAGTAGTGGAGCCGGACGGGCAAGCAATCAGCCCCAGCATTTT.

The rearrangement uses TRBV3-1 (or the pseudogene TRBV3-2) and TRBJ2-5; 8 bases agree with TRBD2. The germline V gene has CDR1 LGHDT and CDR2 YNNKEL (reference sequence). Trimming at V came to 4 bases and at J to 3 bases, leaving 4 bases not matched to a gene. The CDR3 runs to 14 residues. For the CDR3, the DNA is TGTGCCAGCAGCCTGACTAGCGCTAAAGAGACCCAGTACTTC. Its translation is CASSLTSAKETQYF.

The chain's CDR3 is CAISDSGGGKPYNEQFF. The CDR3 DNA sequence: TGTGCCATCAGTGACTCCGGGGGAGGGAAACCCTACAATGAGCAGTTCTTC. V and J are TRBV10-3 and TRBJ2-1, with 7 bases lining up with TRBD2. V trimming: 3 bases; J trimming: 2 bases; junction bases outside the gene matches: 10. Germline assignment: CDR1 ENHRY and CDR2 SYGVKD. The CDR3 spans 17 residues.

The chain has TRBV15 and TRBJ2-7; possibly TRBD1 for D (5 bases). Germline values: CDR1 LNHNV, CDR2 YYDKDF (reference sequence). Trimming removed 0 bases at V and 6 bases at J, with 9 bases between. The CDR3 runs 13 residues. As DNA, the CDR3 is TGTGCCACCAGCAGAGATTACCAGGGCGAGCAGTACTTC. Residues: CATSRDYQGEQYF.